The 24 T cell receptor beta chains in this list originate from one sample, sequenced in a study of CD8 T cells in ankylosing spondylitis. One entry per CDR3 protein results from TCRdb running MiXCR on the 5' RACE reads. Of about 160,000 distinct CDR3 sequences listed, roughly 10% are singletons. The specimen was blood, either unsorted or a sorted T cell fraction (not recorded which). These receptor sequences come from a female donor with ankylosing spondylitis or in good health (not recorded which).

The rearrangement uses TRBV2 and TRBJ2-5, with 9 nucleotides matching TRBD1. Germline V gene sequence: CDR1 SNHLY, CDR2 FYNNEI. The CDR3 loop spans 13 amino acids. Losses at the gene ends were 6 bases for V and 3 bases for J; bases not matched to a gene: 2. In DNA, the CDR3 is TGTGCCAGCAGACGGACAGGGGAAGAGACCCAGTACTTC. Translating gives CASRRTGEETQYF.

There are many counts of this clonotype. Here the CDR3 DNA reads TGTGCCAGCAGTTACTCGATCGGATACGGCTACACCTTC. It yields the protein CASSYSIGYGYTF. The rearrangement uses TRBV6-2 or TRBV6-3 and TRBJ1-2; no clear D gene. Trimming took 0 bases from V and 8 from J, leaving 10 bases between them. The CDR3 is made up of 13 amino acids. Germline CDR1 reads MNHEY; CDR2 reads SVGEGT.

This clonotype was counted between two and nine times. The chain combines TRBV28 with TRBJ2-7; 11 bases are a match to TRBD2. Per germline, CDR1 MDHEN and CDR2 SYDVKM. CDR3 length: 15 amino acids. Trimming cost V 3 bases and J 3 bases; bases outside gene matches: 4. For the CDR3, the DNA is TGTGCCAGCAGTTTCCTGACTAGCGGGGTCTACGAGCAGTACTTC. Protein product: CASSFLTSGVYEQYF.

The V gene is TRBV4-3, the J gene TRBJ2-2; tentatively, D is TRBD2 (6 bases). Trimming took off 3 bases at V and 4 bases at J, with 15 bases between the two ends. Germline CDR1 LGHNA, CDR2 YSLEER. This CDR3 is 16 amino acids long. For the CDR3, the DNA is TGCGCCAGCAGCCACGACTTCCCGGGACTCACCGGGGAGCTGTTTTTT. It is translated as CASSHDFPGLTGELFF.

This clonotype was detected ten times or more. CDR3 amino acids: CASSLAPLGSYEQYF. CDR3 bases: TGTGCCAGCAGCTTAGCGCCGTTGGGAAGCTACGAGCAGTACTTC. The chain joins TRBV7-2 to TRBJ2-7; unclear D gene. The germline CDR1 and CDR2 sequences are SGHTA and FQGNSA. The CDR3 has 15 residues. Between the trimmed V and J ends, which lost 0 bases and 3 bases, there was a span of 12 bases.

At least ten counts were recorded for this clonotype. The chain links TRBV12-3 or TRBV12-4 to TRBJ1-5; 9 nucleotides match TRBD1. V was pared by 7 bases and J by 7 bases, with 8 bases of the junction left unmatched. This CDR3 region has 14 residues. CDR3 sequence (DNA): TGTGCCAGCACCCGGACAGGGGTCGGCCAGCCCCAGCATTTT. Protein product: CASTRTGVGQPQHF.

In its sample, this clonotype was seen a few times. This chain uses TRBV7-2 with TRBJ2-1; 7 positions agree with TRBD2. Germline CDR1 is SGHTA and CDR2 is FQGNSA. J gave up 0 bases and V 5 bases, and 7 bases lay outside the gene matches. There are 16 residues in the CDR3. CDR3 protein: CASSLGTTTSYNEQFF. In nucleotides, the CDR3 is TGTGCCAGCAGCCTAGGGACTACCACCTCCTACAATGAGCAGTTCTTC.

In this sample, this clonotype turned up many times. The J gene is TRBJ1-1, the V gene TRBV5-1; no clear D. Trimming left V 0 bases short and J 1 base short, with 10 bases between. The CDR3 is made up of 15 amino acids. Germline V CDR1 and CDR2: SGHRS, YFSETQ. The CDR3 here is CASSLAGVSNTEAFF. The CDR3 DNA sequence: TGCGCCAGCAGCTTGGCCGGGGTATCGAACACTGAAGCTTTCTTT.

This clonotype was seen many times. The V call is TRBV27, the J call TRBJ2-1; D remains ambiguous. The V gene's germline CDR1 is MNHEY and CDR2 SMNVEV (reference sequence). Trimming took off 4 bases at V and 4 bases at J, with 5 bases between the two ends. The CDR3 spans 12 residues. CDR3 bases: TGTGCCAGCAGTTACGGATACAATGAGCAGTTCTTC. The encoded protein is CASSYGYNEQFF.

V gene TRBV7-6 combines with J gene TRBJ1-4; no reliable D call. CDR3 length: 14 amino acids. CDR1 is SGHVS and CDR2 is FNYEAQ in the germline V gene. The ends were cut back, 1 base at V and 8 bases at J, with 11 bases in the middle. CDR3 DNA: TGTGCCAGCAGCTTAGGAGGATTTGGGGAAAAACTGTTTTTT. Translating it yields CASSLGGFGEKLFF.

The chain uses TRBV28 and TRBJ1-1; no reliable D call. V dropped 3 bases and J dropped 1 base, with 12 bases sitting between them. From germline, CDR1 is MDHEN and CDR2 SYDVKM. The CDR3 is 15 residues long. CDR3 amino acids: CASSLSNVGNTEAFF. The CDR3 bases are TGTGCCAGCAGTTTGTCGAACGTCGGGAACACTGAAGCTTTCTTT.

The chain couples TRBV3-1 to TRBJ2-1; 10 positions agree with TRBD2. The V gene's germline CDR1 is LGHDT and CDR2 YNNKEL (reference sequence). The CDR3 has 16 residues. The V and J ends lost 0 bases and 6 bases, in that order; junction bases with no gene match: 5. CDR3 residues: CASSQEWLAGVNEQFF. CDR3 nucleotide sequence: TGTGCCAGCAGCCAAGAGTGGCTAGCGGGAGTCAATGAGCAGTTCTTC.

The chain recombines TRBV9 with TRBJ1-2; 7 bases map to TRBD1. The CDR3 is 13 amino acids. The V and J ends lost 4 bases and 8 bases, in that order; junction bases with no gene match: 8. Germline V CDR1 and CDR2: SGDLS, YYNGEE. The CDR3 bases are TGTGCCAGCAGCACCGCGACAGGGAGCGGCTACACCTTC. Amino acid sequence: CASSTATGSGYTF.

This clonotype was seen a single time. The chain carries TRBV4-1 and TRBJ1-5; the D gene is possibly TRBD1 (6 bases). CDR1 is MGHRA, CDR2 YSYEKL, per germline. The CDR3 sequence is 15 residues long. Trimming shortened V by 5 bases and J by 7 bases, and 18 bases separated the two germline ends. The CDR3 DNA reads as TGCGCCAGCAGCTCAACCTACGAGGGGGAACAGCCCCAGCATTTT. Protein sequence: CASSSTYEGEQPQHF.

The V and J genes are TRBV7-2 and TRBJ1-1; 7 nucleotides align to TRBD1. The V gene's germline CDR1 is SGHTA and CDR2 FQGNSA. With 5 bases clipped from V and 1 base from J, the junction kept 4 bases outside the gene matches. CDR3 length: 14 amino acids. CDR3 bases: TGTGCCAGCAGCCTCCGGGACAGGAACACTGAAGCTTTCTTT. Translation: CASSLRDRNTEAFF.

The chain employs TRBV2 and TRBJ2-6; TRBD1 aligns across 7 bases. Germline V gene lookup returns CDR1 SNHLY and CDR2 FYNNEI. This CDR3 has 16 residues. V was clipped by 6 bases and J by 1 base; unmatched bases: 6. This CDR3 reads CASRYYRGSGANVLTF. The CDR3 DNA sequence: TGTGCCAGCAGATACTACAGGGGATCTGGGGCCAACGTCCTGACTTTC.

This clonotype was picked up a small number of times. This is likely a read error, given that the CDR3 carries no conserved phenylalanine or tryptophan at its end. The DNA is omitted, as the CDR3 cannot be located on it reliably, and the CDR3 follows TCRdb's listing. V usage is TRBV30 and J usage is TRBJ2-7; TRBD2, the D gene given by the table, was not confirmed from the DNA. The length of the CDR3 is 11 amino acids, counting both ends. The V gene's germline CDR1 is GTSNPN and CDR2 SVGIG (reference sequence). The CDR3 region is CAWSREGITRL.

This clonotype was seen a handful of times. The DNA for the CDR3 is TGTGCCAGCAGCACGACAGGGTTAACAAACAATGAGCAGTTCTTC. This translates into CASSTTGLTNNEQFF. This sequence joins TRBV7-2 and TRBJ2-1; 7 nucleotides match TRBD1. V trimming: 5 bases; J trimming: 5 bases; junction bases outside the gene matches: 9. The CDR3 loop spans 15 amino acids. The germline V gene has CDR1 SGHTA and CDR2 FQGNSA.

The chain links TRBV27 to TRBJ1-2; D may be TRBD1 (6 bases). The germline V gene has CDR1 MNHEY and CDR2 SMNVEV (reference sequence). V gave up 6 bases and J gave up 8 bases, with 16 bases separating them. This CDR3 has 13 amino acids. The CDR3 here is CASRLSPGAGYTF. In DNA form, the CDR3 reads TGTGCCAGCAGGCTGTCCCCGGGGGCGGGCTACACCTTC.

V gene TRBV12-3 or TRBV12-4 combines with J gene TRBJ2-3; 7 positions match TRBD1. V trimming: 5 bases; J trimming: 2 bases; junction bases outside the gene matches: 7. The CDR3 covers 15 residues. The CDR3 sequence: CASSDRQGPTDTQYF. The CDR3 nucleotides are TGTGCCAGCAGTGACAGACAGGGACCCACAGATACGCAGTATTTT.

The chain joins TRBV10-3 to TRBJ2-2, with D uncertain. The CDR3 consists of 13 residues. V was pared by 4 bases and J by 6 bases, with 9 bases between. Per the germline V gene, CDR1 is ENHRY and CDR2 is SYGVKD. The CDR3 bases are TGTGCCATCAGTGCAGGAAGGGCCGGGGAGCTGTTTTTT. Its translation is CAISAGRAGELFF.

This rearrangement joins TRBV9 to TRBJ2-1, with 8 positions matching TRBD2. V lost 2 bases to trimming and J lost 9 bases; unmatched junction nucleotides: 7. CDR3 length equals 14 residues. Looked up from germline, CDR1 is SGDLS and CDR2 is YYNGEE. This CDR3 is CASSVSGGMVEQFF. CDR3 bases: TGTGCCAGCAGCGTTTCGGGGGGGATGGTTGAGCAGTTCTTC.

There are many counts of this clonotype. The J gene is TRBJ1-1, the V gene TRBV6-1, with D perhaps matching TRBD1 (6 bases). Germline V CDR1 and CDR2: MNHNS, SASEGT. The CDR3 runs 13 residues. The ends were cut back, 6 bases at V and 1 base at J, with 9 bases in the middle. The CDR3 DNA reads as TGTGCCAGCAGCCCAGGGGAGAACACTGAAGCTTTCTTT. Its translation is CASSPGENTEAFF.

The V and J genes are TRBV20-1 and TRBJ2-3; 9 bases line up with TRBD2. The CDR3 spans 13 residues. V lost 6 bases, J lost 6 bases, and 7 bases stayed unmatched. Germline loops: CDR1 DFQATT, CDR2 SNEGSKA (reference sequence). The CDR3, as DNA: TGCAGTGCGCGGGAGGGTCTCAGGGATACGCAGTATTTT. This translates into CSAREGLRDTQYF.